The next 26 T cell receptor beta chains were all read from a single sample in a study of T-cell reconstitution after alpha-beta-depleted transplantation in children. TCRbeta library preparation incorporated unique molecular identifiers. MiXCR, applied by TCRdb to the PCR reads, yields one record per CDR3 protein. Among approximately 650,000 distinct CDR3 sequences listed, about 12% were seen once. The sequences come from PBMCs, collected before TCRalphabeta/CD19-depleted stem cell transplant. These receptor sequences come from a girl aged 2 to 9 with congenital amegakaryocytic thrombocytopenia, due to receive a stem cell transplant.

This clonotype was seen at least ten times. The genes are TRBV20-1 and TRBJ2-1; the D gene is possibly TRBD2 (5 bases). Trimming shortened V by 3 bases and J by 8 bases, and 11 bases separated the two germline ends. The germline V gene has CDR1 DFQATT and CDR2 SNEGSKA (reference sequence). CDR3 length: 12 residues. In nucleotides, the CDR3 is TGCAGTGCTAGTATTGTGCGGGATGAGCAGTTCTTC. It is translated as CSASIVRDEQFF.

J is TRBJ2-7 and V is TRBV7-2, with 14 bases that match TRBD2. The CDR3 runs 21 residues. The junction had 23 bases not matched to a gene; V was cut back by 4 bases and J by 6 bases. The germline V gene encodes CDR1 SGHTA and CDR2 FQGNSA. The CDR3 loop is CASSSHWGTSGSFLPQTEQYF. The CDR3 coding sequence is TGTGCCAGCAGCTCCCATTGGGGGACTAGCGGGAGCTTTTTGCCCCAAACCGAGCAGTACTTC.

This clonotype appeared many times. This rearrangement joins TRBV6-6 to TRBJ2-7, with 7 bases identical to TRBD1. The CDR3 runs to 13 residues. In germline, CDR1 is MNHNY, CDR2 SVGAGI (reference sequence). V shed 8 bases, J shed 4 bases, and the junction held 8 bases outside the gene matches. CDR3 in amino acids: CASVRDSDYEQYF. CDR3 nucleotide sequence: TGTGCCAGCGTCCGGGACAGTGATTACGAGCAGTACTTC.

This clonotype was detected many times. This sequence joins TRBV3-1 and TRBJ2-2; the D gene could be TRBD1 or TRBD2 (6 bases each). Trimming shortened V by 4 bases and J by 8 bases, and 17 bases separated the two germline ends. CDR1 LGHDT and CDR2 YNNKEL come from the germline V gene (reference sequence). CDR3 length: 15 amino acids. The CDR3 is CASSLPGAFSGELFF. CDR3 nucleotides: TGTGCCAGCAGCCTCCCGGGGGCGTTTTCTGGGGAGCTGTTTTTT.

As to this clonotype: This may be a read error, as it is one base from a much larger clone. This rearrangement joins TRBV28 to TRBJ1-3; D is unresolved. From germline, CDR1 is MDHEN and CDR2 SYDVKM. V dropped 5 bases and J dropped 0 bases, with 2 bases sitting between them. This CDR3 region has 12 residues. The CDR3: CASSVSGNTIYF. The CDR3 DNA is TGTGCCAGCAGTGTCTCTGGAAACACCATATATTTT.

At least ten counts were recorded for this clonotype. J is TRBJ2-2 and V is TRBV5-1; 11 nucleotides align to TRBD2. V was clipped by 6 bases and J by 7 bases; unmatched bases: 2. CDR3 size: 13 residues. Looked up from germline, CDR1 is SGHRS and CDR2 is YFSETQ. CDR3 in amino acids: CASMTSGDGELFF. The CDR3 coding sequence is TGCGCCAGCATGACTAGCGGGGACGGGGAGCTGTTTTTT.

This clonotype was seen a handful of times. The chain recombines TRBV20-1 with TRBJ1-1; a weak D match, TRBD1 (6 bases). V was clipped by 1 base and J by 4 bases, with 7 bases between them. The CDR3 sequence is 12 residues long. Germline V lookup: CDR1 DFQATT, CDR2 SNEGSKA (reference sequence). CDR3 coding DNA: TGCAGTGCTAGAGCGGGGGCCACTGAAGCTTTCTTT. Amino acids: CSARAGATEAFF.

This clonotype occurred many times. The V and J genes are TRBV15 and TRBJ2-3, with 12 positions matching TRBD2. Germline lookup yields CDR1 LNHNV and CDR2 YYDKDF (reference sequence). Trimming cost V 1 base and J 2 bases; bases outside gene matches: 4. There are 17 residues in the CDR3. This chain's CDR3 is CATSRVTSGRITDTQYF. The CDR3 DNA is TGTGCCACCAGCAGAGTGACTAGCGGGAGAATCACAGATACGCAGTATTTT.

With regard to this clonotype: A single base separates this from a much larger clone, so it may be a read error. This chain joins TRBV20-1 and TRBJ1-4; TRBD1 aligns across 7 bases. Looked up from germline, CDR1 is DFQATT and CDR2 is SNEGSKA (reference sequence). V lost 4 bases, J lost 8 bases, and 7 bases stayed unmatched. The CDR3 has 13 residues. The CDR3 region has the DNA TGCAGTGCTACCCCAGGGGGTGCCGAAAAACTGTTTTTT. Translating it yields CSATPGGAEKLFF.

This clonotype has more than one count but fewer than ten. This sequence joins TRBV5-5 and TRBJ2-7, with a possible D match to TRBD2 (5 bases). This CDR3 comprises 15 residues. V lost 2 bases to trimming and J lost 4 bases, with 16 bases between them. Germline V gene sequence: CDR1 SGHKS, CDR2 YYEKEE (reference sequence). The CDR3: CASSFTLGTGYEQYF. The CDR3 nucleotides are TGTGCCAGCAGCTTTACTCTAGGAACGGGGTACGAGCAGTACTTC.

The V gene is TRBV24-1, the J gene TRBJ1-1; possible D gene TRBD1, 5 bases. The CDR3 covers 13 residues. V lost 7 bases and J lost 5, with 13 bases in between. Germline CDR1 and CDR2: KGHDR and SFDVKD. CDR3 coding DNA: TGTGCCACCAGCTCCCCAGGGAGGACTGAAGCTTTCTTT. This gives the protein CATSSPGRTEAFF.

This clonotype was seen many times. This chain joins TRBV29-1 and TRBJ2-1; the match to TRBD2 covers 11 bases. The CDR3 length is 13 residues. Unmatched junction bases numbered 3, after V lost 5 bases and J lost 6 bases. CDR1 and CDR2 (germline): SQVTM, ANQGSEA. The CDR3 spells CSVLAGGGNEQFF. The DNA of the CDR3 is TGCAGCGTTCTAGCGGGAGGCGGCAATGAGCAGTTCTTC.

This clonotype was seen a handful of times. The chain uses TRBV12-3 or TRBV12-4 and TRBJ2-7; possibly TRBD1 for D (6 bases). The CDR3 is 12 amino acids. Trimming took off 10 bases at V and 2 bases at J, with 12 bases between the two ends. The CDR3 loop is CATSAGAYEQYF. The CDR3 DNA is TGTGCCACCTCTGCAGGGGCCTACGAGCAGTACTTC.

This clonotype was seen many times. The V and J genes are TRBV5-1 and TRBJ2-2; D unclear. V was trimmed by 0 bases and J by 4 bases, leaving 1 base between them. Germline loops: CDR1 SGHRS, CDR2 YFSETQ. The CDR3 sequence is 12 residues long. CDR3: CASSLATGELFF. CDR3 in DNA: TGCGCCAGCAGCTTGGCCACCGGGGAGCTGTTTTTT.

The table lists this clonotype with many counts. CDR3: CASSLTGGADTQYF. The CDR3 bases are TGCGCCAGCAGCTTGACAGGGGGCGCAGATACGCAGTATTTT. The V gene is TRBV5-1, the J gene TRBJ2-3; TRBD1 agrees at 9 bases. This CDR3 spans 14 amino acids. The V gene's germline CDR1 is SGHRS and CDR2 YFSETQ. Losses at the gene ends were 1 base for V and 4 bases for J; bases not matched to a gene: 1.

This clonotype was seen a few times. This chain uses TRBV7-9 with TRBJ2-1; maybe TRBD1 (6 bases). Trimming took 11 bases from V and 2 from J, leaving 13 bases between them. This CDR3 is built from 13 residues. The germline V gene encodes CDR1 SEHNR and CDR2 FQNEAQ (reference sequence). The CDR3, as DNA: TGTGCCCGTTCCGGGACAACCTACAATGAGCAGTTCTTC. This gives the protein CARSGTTYNEQFF.

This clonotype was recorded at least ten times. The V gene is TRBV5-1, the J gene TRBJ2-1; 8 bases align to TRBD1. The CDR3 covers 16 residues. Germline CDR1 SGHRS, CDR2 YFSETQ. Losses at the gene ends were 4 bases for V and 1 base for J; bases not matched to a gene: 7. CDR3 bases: TGCGCCAGCAGCGCGAGGACAGGGCGGTCCTACAATGAGCAGTTCTTC. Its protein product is CASSARTGRSYNEQFF.

The CDR3 protein is CASSSYRVFPTDTQYF. The CDR3 bases are TGTGCCAGCAGCTCATACAGGGTCTTTCCCACAGATACGCAGTATTTT. This sequence joins TRBV11-2 and TRBJ2-3; maybe TRBD1 (6 bases). Germline CDR1 reads SGHAT; CDR2 reads FQNNGV. The CDR3 runs 16 residues. V was cut by 4 bases and J by 2 bases, with 16 bases left in between.

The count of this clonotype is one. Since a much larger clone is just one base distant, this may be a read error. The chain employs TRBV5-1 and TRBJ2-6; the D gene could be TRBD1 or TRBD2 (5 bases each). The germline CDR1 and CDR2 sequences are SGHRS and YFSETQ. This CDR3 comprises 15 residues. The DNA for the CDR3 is TGCGCCAGCAGCTTGACAGGTTACGGGGCCAACGTCCCGACTTTC. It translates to CASSLTGYGANVPTF.

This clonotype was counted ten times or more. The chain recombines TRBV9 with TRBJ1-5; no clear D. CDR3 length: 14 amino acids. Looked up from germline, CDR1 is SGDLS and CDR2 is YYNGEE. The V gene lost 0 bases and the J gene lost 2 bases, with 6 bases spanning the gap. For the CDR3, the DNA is TGTGCCAGCAGCGTAGGGGTGGGCAATCAGCCCCAGCATTTT. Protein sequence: CASSVGVGNQPQHF.

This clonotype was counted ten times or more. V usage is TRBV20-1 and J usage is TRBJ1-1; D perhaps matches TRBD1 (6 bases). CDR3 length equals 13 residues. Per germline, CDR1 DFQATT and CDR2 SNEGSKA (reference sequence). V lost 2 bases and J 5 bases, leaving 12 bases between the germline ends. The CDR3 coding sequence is TGCAGTGCTAGAAACAGGGTGGGGACTGAAGCTTTCTTT. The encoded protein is CSARNRVGTEAFF.

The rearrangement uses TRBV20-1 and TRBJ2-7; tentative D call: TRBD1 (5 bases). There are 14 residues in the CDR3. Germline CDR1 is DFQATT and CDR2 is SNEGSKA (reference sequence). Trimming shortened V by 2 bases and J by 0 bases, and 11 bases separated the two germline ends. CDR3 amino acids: CSARQGASSYEQYF. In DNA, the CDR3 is TGCAGTGCTAGACAGGGTGCTAGCTCCTACGAGCAGTACTTC.

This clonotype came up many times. The CDR3, as DNA: TGTGCCTGGAGTGTACAGTACGAGCAGTACTTC. Its protein product is CAWSVQYEQYF. The rearrangement joins TRBV30 to TRBJ2-7, with D unresolved. CDR1 and CDR2 (germline): GTSNPN, SVGIG (reference sequence). The CDR3 loop spans 11 amino acids. V was clipped by 0 bases and J by 4 bases, with 4 bases between them.

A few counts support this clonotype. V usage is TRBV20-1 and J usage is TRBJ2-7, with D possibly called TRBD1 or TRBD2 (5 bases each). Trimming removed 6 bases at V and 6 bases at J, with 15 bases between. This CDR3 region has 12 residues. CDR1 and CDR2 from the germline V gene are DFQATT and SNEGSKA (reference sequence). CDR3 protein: CSASRGGLEQYF. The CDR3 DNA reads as TGCAGTGCCTCCCGGGGCGGACTCGAGCAGTACTTC.

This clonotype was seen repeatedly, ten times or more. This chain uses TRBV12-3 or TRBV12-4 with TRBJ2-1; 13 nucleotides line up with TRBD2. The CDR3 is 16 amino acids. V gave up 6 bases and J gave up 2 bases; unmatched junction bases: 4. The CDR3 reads CASRTSGRPTYNEQFF. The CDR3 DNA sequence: TGTGCCAGCAGGACTAGCGGGAGGCCAACCTACAATGAGCAGTTCTTC.

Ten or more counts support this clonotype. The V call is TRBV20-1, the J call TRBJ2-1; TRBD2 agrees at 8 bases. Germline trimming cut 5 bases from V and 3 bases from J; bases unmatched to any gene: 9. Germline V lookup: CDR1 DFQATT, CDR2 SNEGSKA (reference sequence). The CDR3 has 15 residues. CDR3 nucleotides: TGCAGTGCTTCCACCGGGACTAGAGACTACAATGAGCAGTTCTTC. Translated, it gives CSASTGTRDYNEQFF.